This entry is about one T cell receptor (beta chain). Its matching antigen is unknown. The data originate from a study of pediatric ulcerative colitis. The study's findings and limits: Acute severe colitis showed lower rectal diversity from clonal expansions. All ulcerative colitis patients, but no controls, carried two rectal clonotypes. Substantially fewer templates came from a couple of patients' blood samples.

The CDR3 is 15 residues long. With 4 bases clipped from V and 4 bases from J, the junction kept 10 bases outside the gene matches. Germline V gene lookup returns CDR1 GTSNPN and CDR2 SVGIG (reference sequence). Profiled with immunoSEQ multiplex PCR; TCRdb holds only in-frame clones, not every one. The sample yields fewer than 6,500 clones, roughly 89% seen once. The chain combines TRBV30 with TRBJ1-1, with TRBD1 identical over 9 bases. This receptor was obtained from a girl aged 10 to 17 who was a control in a study of pediatric ulcerative colitis. The material sequenced was blood. The CDR3 DNA sequence: TGTGCCTGGAAGAAAAGGGACAGGGACAGCACTGAAGCTTTCTTT. Translation: CAWKKRDRDSTEAFF.